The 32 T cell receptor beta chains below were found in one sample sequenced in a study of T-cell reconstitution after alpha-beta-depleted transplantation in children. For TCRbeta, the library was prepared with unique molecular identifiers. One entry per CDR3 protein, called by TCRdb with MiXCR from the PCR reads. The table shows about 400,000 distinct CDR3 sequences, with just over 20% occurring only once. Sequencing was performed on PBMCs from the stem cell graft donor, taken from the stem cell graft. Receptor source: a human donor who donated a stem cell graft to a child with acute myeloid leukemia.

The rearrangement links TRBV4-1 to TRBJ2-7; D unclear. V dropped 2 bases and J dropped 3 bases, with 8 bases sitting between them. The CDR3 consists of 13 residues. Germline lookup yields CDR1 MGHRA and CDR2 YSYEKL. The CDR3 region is CASSQSGVYEQYF. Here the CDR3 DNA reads TGCGCCAGCAGCCAAAGTGGGGTCTACGAGCAGTACTTC.

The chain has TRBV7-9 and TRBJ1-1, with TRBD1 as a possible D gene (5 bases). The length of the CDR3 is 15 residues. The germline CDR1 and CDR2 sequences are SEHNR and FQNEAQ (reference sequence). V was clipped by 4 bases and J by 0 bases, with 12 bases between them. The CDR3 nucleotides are TGTGCCAGCAGCTCTTCCCAGGGTATGAACACTGAAGCTTTCTTT. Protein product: CASSSSQGMNTEAFF.

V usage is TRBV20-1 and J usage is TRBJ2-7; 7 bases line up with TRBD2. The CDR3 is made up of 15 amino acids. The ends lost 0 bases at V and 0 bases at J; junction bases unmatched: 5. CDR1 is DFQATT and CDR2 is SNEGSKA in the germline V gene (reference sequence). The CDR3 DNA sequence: TGCAGTGCTAGAGATCCTAGCGGACACTCCTACGAGCAGTACTTC. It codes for CSARDPSGHSYEQYF.

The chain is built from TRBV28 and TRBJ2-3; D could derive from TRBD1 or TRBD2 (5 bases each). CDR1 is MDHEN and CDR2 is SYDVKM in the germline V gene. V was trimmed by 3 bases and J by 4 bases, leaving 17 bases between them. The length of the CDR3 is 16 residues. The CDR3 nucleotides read TGTGCCAGCAGTTTCTTTTCGGTGCTGGGGGCAGATACGCAGTATTTT. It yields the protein CASSFFSVLGADTQYF.

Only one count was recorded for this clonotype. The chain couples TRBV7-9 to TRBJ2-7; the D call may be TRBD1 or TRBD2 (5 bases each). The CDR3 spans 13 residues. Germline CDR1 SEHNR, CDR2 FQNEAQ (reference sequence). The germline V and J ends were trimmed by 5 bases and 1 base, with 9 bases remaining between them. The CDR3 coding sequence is TGTGCCAGCAGCGGGGGATTTTCCTACGAGCAGTACTTC. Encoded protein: CASSGGFSYEQYF.

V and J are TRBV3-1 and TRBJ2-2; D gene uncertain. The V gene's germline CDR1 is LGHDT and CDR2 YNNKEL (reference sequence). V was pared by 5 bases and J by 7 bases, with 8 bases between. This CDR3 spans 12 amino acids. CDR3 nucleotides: TGTGCCAGCAGCGTCCTGCGCGGGGAGCTGTTTTTT. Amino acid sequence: CASSVLRGELFF.

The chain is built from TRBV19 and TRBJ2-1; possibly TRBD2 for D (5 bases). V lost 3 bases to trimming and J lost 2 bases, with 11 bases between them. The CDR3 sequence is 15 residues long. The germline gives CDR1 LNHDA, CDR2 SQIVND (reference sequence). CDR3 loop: CASSMEAGTYNEQFF. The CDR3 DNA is TGTGCCAGTAGTATGGAGGCGGGCACCTACAATGAGCAGTTCTTC. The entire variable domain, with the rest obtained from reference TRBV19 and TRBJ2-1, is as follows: DGGITQSPKYLFRKEGQNVTLSCEQNLNHDAMYWYRQDPGQGLRLIYYSQIVNDFQKGDIAEGYSVSREKKESFPLTVTSAQKNPTAFYLCASSMEAGTYNEQFFGPGTRLTVL.

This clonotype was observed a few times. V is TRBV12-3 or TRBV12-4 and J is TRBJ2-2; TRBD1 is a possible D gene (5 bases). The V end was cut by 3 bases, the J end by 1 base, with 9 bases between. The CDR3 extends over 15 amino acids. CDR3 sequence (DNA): TGTGCCAGCAGTTTCAGCACAGGGAACACCGGGGAGCTGTTTTTT. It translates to CASSFSTGNTGELFF.

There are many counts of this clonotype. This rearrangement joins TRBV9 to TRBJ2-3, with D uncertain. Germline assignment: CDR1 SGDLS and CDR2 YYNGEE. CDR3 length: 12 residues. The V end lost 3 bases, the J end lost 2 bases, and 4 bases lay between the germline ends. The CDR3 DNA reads TGTGCCAGCAGCGCGGTCACAGATACGCAGTATTTT. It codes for CASSAVTDTQYF.

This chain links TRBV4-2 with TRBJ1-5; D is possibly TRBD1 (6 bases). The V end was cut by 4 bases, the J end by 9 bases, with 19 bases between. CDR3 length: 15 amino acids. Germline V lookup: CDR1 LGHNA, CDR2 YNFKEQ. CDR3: CASSLERTVLGPQHF. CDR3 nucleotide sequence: TGTGCCAGCAGCCTAGAACGGACAGTCCTTGGGCCCCAGCATTTT.

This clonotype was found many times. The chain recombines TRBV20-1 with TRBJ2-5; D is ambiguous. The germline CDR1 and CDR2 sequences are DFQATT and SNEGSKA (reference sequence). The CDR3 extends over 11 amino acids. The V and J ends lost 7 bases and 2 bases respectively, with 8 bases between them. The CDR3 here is CSVAWQETQYF. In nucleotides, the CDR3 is TGCAGTGTGGCGTGGCAAGAGACCCAGTACTTC.

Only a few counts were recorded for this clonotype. CDR3 region: CASSQGTTTYEQYF. In DNA form, the CDR3 reads TGTGCCAGCAGCCAAGGGACTACTACCTACGAGCAGTACTTC. The J gene is TRBJ2-7, the V gene TRBV4-2; TRBD2 is a possible D gene (6 bases). The V gene lost 1 base and the J gene lost 2 bases, with 9 bases spanning the gap. CDR3 length: 14 amino acids. Per the germline V gene, CDR1 is LGHNA and CDR2 is YNFKEQ.

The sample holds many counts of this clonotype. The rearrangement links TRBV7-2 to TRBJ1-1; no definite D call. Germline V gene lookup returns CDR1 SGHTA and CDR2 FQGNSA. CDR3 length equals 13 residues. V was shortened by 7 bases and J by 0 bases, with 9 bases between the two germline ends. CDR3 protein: CASKKPMNTEAFF. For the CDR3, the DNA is TGTGCCAGCAAGAAACCCATGAACACTGAAGCTTTCTTT.

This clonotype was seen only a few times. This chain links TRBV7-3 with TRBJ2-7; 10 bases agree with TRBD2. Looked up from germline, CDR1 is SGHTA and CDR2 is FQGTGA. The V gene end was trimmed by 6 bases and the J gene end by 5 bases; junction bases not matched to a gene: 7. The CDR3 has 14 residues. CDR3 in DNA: TGTGCCAGCAGGGCTAGCGGGAGAATGAACGAGCAGTACTTC. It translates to CASRASGRMNEQYF.

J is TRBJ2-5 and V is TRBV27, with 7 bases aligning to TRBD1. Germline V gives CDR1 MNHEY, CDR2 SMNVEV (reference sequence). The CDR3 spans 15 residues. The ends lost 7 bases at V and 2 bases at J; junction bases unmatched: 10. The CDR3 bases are TGTGCCAGCAATCCAAACAGGGGACGGCAAGAGACCCAGTACTTC. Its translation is CASNPNRGRQETQYF.

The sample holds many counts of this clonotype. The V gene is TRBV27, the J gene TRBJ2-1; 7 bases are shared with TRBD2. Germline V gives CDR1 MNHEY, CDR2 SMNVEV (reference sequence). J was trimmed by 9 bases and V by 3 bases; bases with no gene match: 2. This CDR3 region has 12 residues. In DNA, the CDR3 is TGTGCCAGCAGTTTGTGGGAGGGTGAGCAGTTCTTC. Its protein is CASSLWEGEQFF.

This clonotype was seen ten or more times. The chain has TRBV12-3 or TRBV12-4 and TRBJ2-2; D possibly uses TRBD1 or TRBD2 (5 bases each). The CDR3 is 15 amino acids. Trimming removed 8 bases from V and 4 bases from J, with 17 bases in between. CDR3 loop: CASQRGTDRTGELFF. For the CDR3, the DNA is TGTGCCAGCCAAAGAGGGACGGATCGCACCGGGGAGCTGTTTTTT.

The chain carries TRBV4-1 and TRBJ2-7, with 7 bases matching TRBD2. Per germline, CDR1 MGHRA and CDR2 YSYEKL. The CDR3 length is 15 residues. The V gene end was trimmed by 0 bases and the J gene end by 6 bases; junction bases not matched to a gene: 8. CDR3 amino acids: CASSQEGGRGGEQYF. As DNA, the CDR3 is TGCGCCAGCAGCCAAGAAGGCGGGAGAGGCGGCGAGCAGTACTTC.

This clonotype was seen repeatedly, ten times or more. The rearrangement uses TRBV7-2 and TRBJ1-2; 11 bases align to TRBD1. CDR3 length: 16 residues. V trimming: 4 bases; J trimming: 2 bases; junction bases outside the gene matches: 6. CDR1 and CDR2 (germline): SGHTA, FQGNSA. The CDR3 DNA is TGTGCCAGCAGCTCCCCAAGGACAGGGGGCAACTATGGCTACACCTTC. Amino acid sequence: CASSSPRTGGNYGYTF.

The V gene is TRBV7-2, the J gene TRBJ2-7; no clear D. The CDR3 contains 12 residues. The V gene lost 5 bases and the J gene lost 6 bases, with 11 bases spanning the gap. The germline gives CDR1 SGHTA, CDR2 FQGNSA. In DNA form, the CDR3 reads TGTGCCAGCAGCCACGTCTCCCTCGAGCAGTACTTC. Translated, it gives CASSHVSLEQYF.

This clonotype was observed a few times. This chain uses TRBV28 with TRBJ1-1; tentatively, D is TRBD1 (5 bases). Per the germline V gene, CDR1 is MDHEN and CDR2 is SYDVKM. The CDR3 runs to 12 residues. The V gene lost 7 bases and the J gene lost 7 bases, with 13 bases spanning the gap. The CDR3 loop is CASNPQTDEAFF. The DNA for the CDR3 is TGTGCCAGCAACCCGCAGACAGATGAAGCTTTCTTT.

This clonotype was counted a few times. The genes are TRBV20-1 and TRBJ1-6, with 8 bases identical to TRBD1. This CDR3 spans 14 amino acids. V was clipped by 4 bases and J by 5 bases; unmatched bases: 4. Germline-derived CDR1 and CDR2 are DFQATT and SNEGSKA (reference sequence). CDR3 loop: CSAKDRANNSPLHF. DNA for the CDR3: TGCAGTGCTAAGGACAGGGCCAATAATTCACCCCTCCACTTT.

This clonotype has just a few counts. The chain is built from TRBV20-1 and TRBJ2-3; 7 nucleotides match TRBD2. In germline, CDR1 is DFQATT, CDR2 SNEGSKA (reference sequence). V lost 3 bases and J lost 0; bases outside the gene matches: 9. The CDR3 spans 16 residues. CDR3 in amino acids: CSASDWSGTSTDTQYF. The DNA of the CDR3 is TGCAGTGCTAGCGATTGGAGCGGGACTAGCACAGATACGCAGTATTTT.

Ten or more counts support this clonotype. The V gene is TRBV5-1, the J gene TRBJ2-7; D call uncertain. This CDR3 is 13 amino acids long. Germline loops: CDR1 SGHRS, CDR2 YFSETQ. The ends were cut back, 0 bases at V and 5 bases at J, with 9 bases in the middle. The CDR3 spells CASSLAVENEQYF. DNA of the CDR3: TGCGCCAGCAGCTTGGCCGTCGAAAACGAGCAGTACTTC.

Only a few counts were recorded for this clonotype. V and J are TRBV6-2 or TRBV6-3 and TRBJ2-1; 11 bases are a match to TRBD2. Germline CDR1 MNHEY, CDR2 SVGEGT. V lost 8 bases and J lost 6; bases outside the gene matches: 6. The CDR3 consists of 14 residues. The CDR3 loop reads CASALAGDINEQFF. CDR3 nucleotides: TGTGCCAGCGCACTAGCGGGAGATATCAATGAGCAGTTCTTC.

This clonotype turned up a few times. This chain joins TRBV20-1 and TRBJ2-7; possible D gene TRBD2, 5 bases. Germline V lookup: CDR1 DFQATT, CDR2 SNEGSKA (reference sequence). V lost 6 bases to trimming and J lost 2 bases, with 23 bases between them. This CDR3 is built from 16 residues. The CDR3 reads CSATPGLAEAAYEQYF. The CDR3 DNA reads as TGCAGTGCCACTCCCGGACTGGCGGAGGCCGCCTACGAGCAGTACTTC.

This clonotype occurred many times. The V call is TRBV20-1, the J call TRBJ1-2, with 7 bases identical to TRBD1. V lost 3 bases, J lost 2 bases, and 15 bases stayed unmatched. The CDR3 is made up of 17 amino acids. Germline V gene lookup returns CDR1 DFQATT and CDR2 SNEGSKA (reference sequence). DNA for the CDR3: TGCAGTGCTAGTCTACGGGACAGTACCAACCTAAACTATGGCTACACCTTC. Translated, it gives CSASLRDSTNLNYGYTF.

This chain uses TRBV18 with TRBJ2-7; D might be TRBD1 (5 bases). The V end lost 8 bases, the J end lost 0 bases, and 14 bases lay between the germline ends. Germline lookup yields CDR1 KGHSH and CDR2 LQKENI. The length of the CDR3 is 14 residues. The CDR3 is CASQLMTDSYEQYF. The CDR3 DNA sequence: TGTGCCAGCCAGCTAATGACAGACTCCTACGAGCAGTACTTC. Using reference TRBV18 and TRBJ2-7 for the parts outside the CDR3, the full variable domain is NAGVMQNPRHLVRRRGQEARLRCSPMKGHSHVYWYRQLPEEGLKFMVYLQKENIIDESGMPKERFSAEFPKEGPSILRIQQVVRGDSAAYFCASQLMTDSYEQYFGPGTRLTVT.

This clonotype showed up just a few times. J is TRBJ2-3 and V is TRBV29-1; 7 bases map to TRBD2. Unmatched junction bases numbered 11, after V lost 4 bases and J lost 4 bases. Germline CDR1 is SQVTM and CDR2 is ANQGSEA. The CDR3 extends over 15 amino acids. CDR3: CSVGILGLSADTQYF. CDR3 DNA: TGCAGCGTTGGAATTTTGGGACTAAGCGCAGATACGCAGTATTTT.

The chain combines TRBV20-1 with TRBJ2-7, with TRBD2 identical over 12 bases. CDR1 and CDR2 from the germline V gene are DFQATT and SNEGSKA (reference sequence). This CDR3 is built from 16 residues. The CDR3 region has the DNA TGCAGGGCGACTAGCGGGAGTAGATATGTCTCCTACGAGCAGTACTTC. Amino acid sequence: CRATSGSRYVSYEQYF.

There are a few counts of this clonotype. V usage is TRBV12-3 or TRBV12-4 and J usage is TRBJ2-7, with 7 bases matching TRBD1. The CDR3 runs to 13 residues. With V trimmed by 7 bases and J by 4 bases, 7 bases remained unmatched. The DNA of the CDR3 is TGTGCCAGCACCACAGACAGGGAGTACGAGCAGTACTTC. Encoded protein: CASTTDREYEQYF.

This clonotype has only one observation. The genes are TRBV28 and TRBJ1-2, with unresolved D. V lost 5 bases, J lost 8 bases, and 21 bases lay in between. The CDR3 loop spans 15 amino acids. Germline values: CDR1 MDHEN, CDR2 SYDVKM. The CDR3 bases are TGTGCCAGCAGTCTAACCCACACGGTACTAGGCGGCTACACCTTC. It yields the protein CASSLTHTVLGGYTF.